This T cell receptor beta chain was sequenced during a study of cytomegalovirus exposure and HLA in healthy donors. Germline CDR1 reads LGHNA; CDR2 reads YNFKEQ. The CDR3 spans 18 residues. Trimming cost V 3 bases and J 4 bases; bases outside gene matches: 13. 13 Jbeta primers and 60 Vbeta primers were used for the PCR. This table comes from immunoSEQ multiplex PCR, and its TCRdb copy is limited to in-frame clones, with some not included. Of around 200,000 clones detected, roughly four fifths appear once; the ten largest clones hold approximately 1.5%. Study observations and caveats: Most TCR sequences were rare, but some public TCRs occurred in many donors. Accurate HLA-A and HLA-B prediction from TCR beta sequences was reported for most subjects.

As concerns this clone: Its antigen is not identified.

The source of this sequence is a girl under 18 in good health and CMV-seronegative. The sample taken for sequencing was PBMCs. The chain recombines TRBV4-2 with TRBJ2-1, with 9 bases fitting TRBD2. CDR3 region: CASSHPGSGGLDYNEQFF. DNA for the CDR3: TGTGCCAGCAGCCATCCGGGTAGCGGGGGCCTTGATTACAATGAGCAGTTCTTC.